This entry lists 21 T cell receptor beta chains sequenced from one sample in a study of T cells expressing NK-cell markers. TCRdb re-called the 5' RACE reads and shows each CDR3 protein once, DNA omitted. The sample has about 540,000 distinct CDR3 sequences. The source material was blood T cells: a sorted CD56 or NKG2C T cell subset, CD4+ or CD8+ T cells, or bulk PBMC T cells (not recorded which). The receptor set was obtained from a man aged 18 to 30 in good health.

The rearrangement joins TRBV20-1 to TRBJ2-3; TCRdb indicates TRBD1, and absent DNA this call remains unverified. This CDR3 is 14 amino acids long. Germline-derived CDR1 and CDR2 are DFQATT and SNEGSKA (reference sequence). CDR3 loop: CSARGQGLTDTQYF.

The chain joins TRBV15 to TRBJ2-3; TCRdb's D call of TRBD2 is untestable without DNA. This CDR3 contains 16 residues. The germline gives CDR1 LNHNV, CDR2 YYDKDF (reference sequence). Here the CDR3 reads CATSKGTSGYTDTQYF.

The V gene is TRBV7-2, the J gene TRBJ1-1. CDR1 and CDR2 from the germline V gene are SGHTA and FQGNSA. This CDR3 is 17 amino acids long. The CDR3 protein is CASSPKAGYWEDTEAFF.

The chain carries TRBV29-1 and TRBJ1-1; absent DNA, TCRdb's TRBD1 call cannot be checked. Germline V gives CDR1 SQVTM, CDR2 ANQGSEA. The CDR3 extends over 14 amino acids. CDR3 in amino acids: CSAGRGVRNTEAFF.

This CDR3 reads CASSGTSGSGDEQFF. J is TRBJ2-1 and V is TRBV6-4; TCRdb outputs TRBD2, but without DNA this stays unchecked. CDR3 length equals 15 residues. Germline V gives CDR1 MRHNA, CDR2 SNTAGT.

The genes are TRBV15 and TRBJ2-2; the TCRdb call, TRBD2, lacks DNA for checking. The CDR3 has 19 amino acids. CDR1 is LNHNV, CDR2 YYDKDF, per germline (reference sequence). The CDR3 loop is CATSRDLILAGDRTGELFF.

The rearrangement uses TRBV5-1 and TRBJ2-5. CDR1 is SGHRS, CDR2 YFSETQ, per germline. The CDR3 runs 13 residues. CDR3 in amino acids: CASSLGPQETQYF.

The genes are TRBV5-1 and TRBJ2-1; no DNA is available, so the TRBD1 call from TCRdb remains unchecked. Germline V gives CDR1 SGHRS, CDR2 YFSETQ. The CDR3 contains 16 residues. CDR3 amino acids: CASSLGGDSSYNEQFF.

The rearrangement links TRBV29-1 to TRBJ1-3. Germline V gene sequence: CDR1 SQVTM, CDR2 ANQGSEA. This CDR3 contains 12 residues. The chain's CDR3 is CSVDGFGNTIYF. The complete variable domain, with remaining parts taken from reference TRBV29-1 and TRBJ1-3, reads SAVISQKPSRDICQRGTSLTIQCQVDSQVTMMFWYRQQPGQSLTLIATANQGSEATYESGFVIDKFPISRPNLTFSTLTVSNMSPEDSSIYLCSVDGFGNTIYFGEGSWLTVV.

The chain is built from TRBV10-3 and TRBJ2-7; TCRdb proposes TRBD1, but this gene call is untestable without DNA. This CDR3 comprises 13 residues. Looked up from germline, CDR1 is ENHRY and CDR2 is SYGVKD. The CDR3 protein is CAIRQGKEDEQYF.

The chain employs TRBV12-3 or TRBV12-4 and TRBJ2-5; no DNA is available, so the TRBD1 call from TCRdb remains unchecked. The CDR3 sequence is 15 residues long. CDR3 region: CANCTGGASEETQYF.

V usage is TRBV5-1 and J usage is TRBJ2-2; the D call from TCRdb, TRBD1, cannot be confirmed without DNA. Germline V gives CDR1 SGHRS, CDR2 YFSETQ. CDR3 length: 15 amino acids. The chain's CDR3 is CASSLPTDYTGELFF. Variable domain in full (rest from reference TRBV5-1 and TRBJ2-2): KAGVTQTPRYLIKTRGQQVTLSCSPISGHRSVSWYQQTPGQGLQFLFEYFSETQRNKGNFPGRFSGRQFSNSRSEMNVSTLELGDSALYLCASSLPTDYTGELFFGEGSRLTVL.

This chain joins TRBV6-1 and TRBJ2-5; the D gene TCRdb calls, TRBD2, cannot be checked with no DNA. CDR3 size: 18 residues. Germline V CDR1 and CDR2: MNHNS, SASEGT. This chain's CDR3 is CASSRGTSGRAGVETQYF.

V gene TRBV5-1 combines with J gene TRBJ1-4. Germline loops: CDR1 SGHRS, CDR2 YFSETQ. This CDR3 contains 12 residues. CDR3 protein: CASSRNNEKLFF.

The V and J genes are TRBV29-1 and TRBJ2-7; TCRdb selects TRBD2, and the lack of DNA leaves this call unchecked. The CDR3 has 17 residues. CDR1 and CDR2 from the germline V gene are SQVTM and ANQGSEA. CDR3 amino acids: CSVKHLVGTSGTYEQYF.

This rearrangement joins TRBV20-1 to TRBJ2-5; TCRdb reports TRBD1, a call that lacks DNA to check it against. The CDR3 is made up of 15 amino acids. Per the germline V gene, CDR1 is DFQATT and CDR2 is SNEGSKA (reference sequence). CDR3: CSADGSTGVGETQYF.

The V call is TRBV15, the J call TRBJ1-1; the TCRdb call, TRBD1, lacks DNA for checking. The CDR3 contains 13 residues. Germline assignment: CDR1 LNHNV and CDR2 YYDKDF (reference sequence). The CDR3 sequence is CATSRDDRERTFF.

This chain uses TRBV5-6 with TRBJ2-1; the TCRdb call, TRBD2, lacks DNA for checking. CDR1 SGHDT and CDR2 YYEEEE come from the germline V gene. CDR3 length: 18 residues. The CDR3 reads CASSQGTSGRSSYNEQFF.

The chain joins TRBV7-2 to TRBJ1-6. CDR1 and CDR2 (germline): SGHTA, FQGNSA. CDR3 length: 13 amino acids. The chain's CDR3 is CASSGLIGTPLHF.

This sequence joins TRBV5-6 and TRBJ2-3; no DNA is available, so the TRBD1 call from TCRdb remains unchecked. This CDR3 spans 16 amino acids. Germline V gene sequence: CDR1 SGHDT, CDR2 YYEEEE. The CDR3 region is CASSLGRRTGPDTQYF.

The chain joins TRBV6-4 to TRBJ2-2. This CDR3 is 14 amino acids long. CDR1 and CDR2 (germline): MRHNA, SNTAGT. The chain's CDR3 is CASSPSSNTGELFF.